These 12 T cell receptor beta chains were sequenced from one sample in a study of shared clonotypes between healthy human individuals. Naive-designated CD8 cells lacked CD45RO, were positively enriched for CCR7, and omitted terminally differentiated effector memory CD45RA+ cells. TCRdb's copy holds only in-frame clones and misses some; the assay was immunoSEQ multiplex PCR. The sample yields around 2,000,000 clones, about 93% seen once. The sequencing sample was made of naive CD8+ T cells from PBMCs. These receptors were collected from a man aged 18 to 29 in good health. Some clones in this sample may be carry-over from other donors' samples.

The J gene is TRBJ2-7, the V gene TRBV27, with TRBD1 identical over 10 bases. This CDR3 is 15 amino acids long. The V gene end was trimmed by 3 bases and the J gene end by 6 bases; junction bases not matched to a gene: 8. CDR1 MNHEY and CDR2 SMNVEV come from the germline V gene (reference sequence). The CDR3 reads CASSFQRQGAGEQYF. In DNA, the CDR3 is TGTGCCAGCAGTTTCCAAAGACAGGGGGCGGGCGAGCAGTACTTC.

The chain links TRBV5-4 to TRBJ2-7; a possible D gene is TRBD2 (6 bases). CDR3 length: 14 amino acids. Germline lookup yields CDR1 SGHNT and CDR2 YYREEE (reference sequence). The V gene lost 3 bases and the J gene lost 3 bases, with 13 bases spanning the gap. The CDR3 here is CASSSSGTFYEQYF. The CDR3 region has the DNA TGTGCCAGCAGCTCTTCCGGGACTTTCTACGAGCAGTACTTC.

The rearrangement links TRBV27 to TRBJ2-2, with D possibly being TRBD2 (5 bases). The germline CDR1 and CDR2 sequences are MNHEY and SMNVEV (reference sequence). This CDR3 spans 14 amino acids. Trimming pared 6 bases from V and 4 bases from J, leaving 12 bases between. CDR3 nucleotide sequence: TGTGCCAGCAGCCGTTTCCGGGGCACCGGGGAGCTGTTTTTT. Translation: CASSRFRGTGELFF.

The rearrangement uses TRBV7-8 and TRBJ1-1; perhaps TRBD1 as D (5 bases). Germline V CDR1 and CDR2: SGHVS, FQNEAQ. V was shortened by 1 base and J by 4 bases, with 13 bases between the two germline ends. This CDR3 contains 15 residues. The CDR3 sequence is CASSLGSRGVTEAFF. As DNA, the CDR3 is TGTGCCAGCAGCTTAGGTTCTCGAGGGGTCACTGAAGCTTTCTTT.

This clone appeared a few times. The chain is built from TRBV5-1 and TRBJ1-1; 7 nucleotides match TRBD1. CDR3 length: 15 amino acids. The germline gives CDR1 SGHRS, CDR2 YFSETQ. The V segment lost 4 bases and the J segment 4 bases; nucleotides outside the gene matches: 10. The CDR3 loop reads CASSPRQGRATEAFF. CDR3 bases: TGCGCCAGCAGCCCAAGACAGGGTAGGGCCACTGAAGCTTTCTTT.

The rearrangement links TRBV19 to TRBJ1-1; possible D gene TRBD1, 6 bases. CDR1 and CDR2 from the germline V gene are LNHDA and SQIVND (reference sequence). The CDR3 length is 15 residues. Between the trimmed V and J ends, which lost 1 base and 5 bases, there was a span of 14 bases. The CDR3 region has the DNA TGTGCCAGTAGTATAGCCCTCAGGGGTTTAACTGAAGCTTTCTTT. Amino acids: CASSIALRGLTEAFF.

Here the CDR3 reads CASSFHFSQLYEQYF. The CDR3 DNA sequence: TGCGCCAGCAGCTTTCATTTTTCCCAACTCTACGAGCAGTACTTC. The V and J genes are TRBV5-1 and TRBJ2-7, with unresolved D. The CDR3 totals 15 residues. Deletions cut 2 bases from V and 3 bases from J, with 15 bases between. The germline gives CDR1 SGHRS, CDR2 YFSETQ.

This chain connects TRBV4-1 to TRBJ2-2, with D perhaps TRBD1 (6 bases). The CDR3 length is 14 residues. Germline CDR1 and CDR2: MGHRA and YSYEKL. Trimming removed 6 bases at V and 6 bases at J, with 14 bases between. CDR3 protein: CASSFGDNAGELFF. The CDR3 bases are TGCGCCAGCAGTTTCGGGGACAACGCCGGGGAGCTGTTTTTT.

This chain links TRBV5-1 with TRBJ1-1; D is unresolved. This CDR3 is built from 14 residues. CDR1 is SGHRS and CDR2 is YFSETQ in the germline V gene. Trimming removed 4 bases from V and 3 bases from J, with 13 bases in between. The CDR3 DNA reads TGCGCCAGCAGCCCCATGAGGCGGGACACTGAAGCTTTCTTT. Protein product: CASSPMRRDTEAFF.

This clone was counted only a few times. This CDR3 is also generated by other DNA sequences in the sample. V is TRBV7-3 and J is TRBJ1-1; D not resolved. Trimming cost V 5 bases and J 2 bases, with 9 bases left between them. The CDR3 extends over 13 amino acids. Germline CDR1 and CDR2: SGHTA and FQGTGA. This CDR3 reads CASSPNLNTEAFF. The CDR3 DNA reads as TGTGCCAGCAGCCCCAACCTCAACACTGAAGCTTTCTTT.

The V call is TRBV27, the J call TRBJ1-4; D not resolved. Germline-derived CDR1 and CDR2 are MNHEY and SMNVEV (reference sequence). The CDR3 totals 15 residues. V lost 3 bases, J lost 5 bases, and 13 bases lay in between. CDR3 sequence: CASSFPAAVNEKLFF. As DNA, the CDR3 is TGTGCCAGCAGTTTCCCGGCAGCAGTGAATGAAAAACTGTTTTTT. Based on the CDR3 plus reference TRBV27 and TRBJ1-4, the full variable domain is EAQVTQNPRYLITVTGKKLTVTCSQNMNHEYMSWYRQDPGLGLRQIYYSMNVEVTDKGDVPEGYKVSRKEKRNFPLILESPSPNQTSLYFCASSFPAAVNEKLFFGSGTQLSVL.

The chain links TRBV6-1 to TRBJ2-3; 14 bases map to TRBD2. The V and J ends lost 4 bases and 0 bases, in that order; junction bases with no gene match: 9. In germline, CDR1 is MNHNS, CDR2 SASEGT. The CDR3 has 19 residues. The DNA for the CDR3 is TGTGCCAGCAGTGTAGAGACTAGCGGGAGGGCCGTGAGCACAGATACGCAGTATTTT. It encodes CASSVETSGRAVSTDTQYF.